This T cell receptor (beta chain) originates from a study of blood T cell repertoires in COVID-19. Recruits, aged 18 to 89 years, lived in 20 to 30 US areas. Clinical history reported by participants formed the basis on which cohorts were assigned. This clone was counted once. Per the authors' pipeline: The authors estimated nucleated cell counts from reference gene primer amplification. Measured with immunoSEQ multiplex PCR; TCRdb has only the in-frame clones, and not every one. V, J and clone size are those of that table, while D and trimming were read from the DNA. This repertoire shows around 220,000 clones, 80% to 90% found once; its top ten account for 14% to 15%. Germline assignment: CDR1 LGHDT and CDR2 YNNKEL (reference sequence). The V gene lost 4 bases and the J gene lost 2 bases, with 12 bases spanning the gap. The CDR3 extends over 14 amino acids.

The TCR originated in a woman aged 50 to 65 with acute COVID-19. The V and J genes are TRBV3-1 (or the pseudogene TRBV3-2) and TRBJ2-7, with D possibly TRBD1 on 5 matching bases. Material: PBMCs or T cells enriched from blood (not recorded which). CDR3 amino acids: CASSPETVPYEQYF. CDR3 DNA sequence: TGTGCCAGCAGCCCCGAGACAGTTCCCTACGAGCAGTACTTC.